This T cell receptor (beta chain) came from a study of CD8 T cells in Susac syndrome. With random hexamers, 0.5 to 1 ug RNA was reverse transcribed. TCRdb processed the immunoSEQ multiplex PCR reads anew with MiXCR; each CDR3 protein has one entry. Of about 210,000 distinct CDR3 sequences listed, roughly 96% are singletons. This clonotype has a single count. The multiple sclerosis controls consisted of treatment-naive patients with relapsing-remitting disease, either stable or active. V shed 3 bases and J shed 4 bases, with 10 bases lying between them. CDR1 and CDR2 from the germline V gene are DFQATT and SNEGSKA (reference sequence). The CDR3 runs to 13 residues.

This receptor was taken from a human donor with multiple sclerosis. The specimen sequenced was CD4+ T cells from PBMCs. The chain joins TRBV20-1 to TRBJ1-5; D is unresolved. CDR3 residues: CSASVSENQPQHF. The DNA for the CDR3 is TGCAGTGCTAGTGTCTCAGAGAATCAGCCCCAGCATTTT.